This T cell receptor beta chain comes out of a study of cytomegalovirus exposure and HLA in healthy donors (dated by TCRdb to the late 2010s). Turning to the overall study: According to an earlier analysis of several hundred of the donors, 150 million to 200 million T cells yielded 117 million unique TCR beta sequences and more than 250 Gb of sequence data. An early release that covered some 630 HLA-typed donors contained about 300 gigabases of sequencing data and approximately 85 million unique TCR sequences. The genetic ancestry cluster associated with self-reported Caucasian donors included 80% to 90% of the approximately 410 genotyped donors. The study aimed to test whether signatures of past pathogen exposure could be identified by cataloging public T cell receptors. Using immunosequencing, the study profiled T cell repertoires from fewer than 700 subjects and related those repertoires to cytomegalovirus serostatus. A separate validation cohort of roughly 110 different subjects was used in addition to the 666-subject first cohort. To predict cytomegalovirus infection status, the study combined high-throughput TCR immunosequencing, statistical association of individual TCRs with disease status, and machine learning. A later analysis re-examined previously published TCR beta repertoires from more than 550 donors and added high-resolution HLA genotyping to investigate patterns of TCR occurrence. Rather than drawing on any new phenotypic data, the later analysis identified candidate immune exposures from TCR beta sequences and the way those sequences occurred across donors. In an earlier analysis of 550 to 700 of the donors, high-throughput TCR beta sequencing was used to judge whether each TCR beta V gene segment behaved as functional or pseudogenic. Donor age, sex, ethnicity and CMV serostatus were collected together with the repertoire data. Genome-wide SNP genotypes for about 60% of the 666 donors were used in a later genetic analysis, which treated that subset as a discovery cohort. All discovery cohort repertoires had been generated using a single sequencing platform. Class I and class II HLA loci were covered by the typing at four-digit resolution. The number of typed donors differed by locus: about 629-640 for A, B, C, DRB1 and DQB1; approximately 540 for DQA1; some 610 for DPA1; and 400 to 480 for DPB1. Because of strong linkage in the cohort, roughly five DR-DQ haplotypes were treated as single units for association and clustering. On average, around 240,000 unique TCR beta nucleotide sequences were sequenced per donor among about 400 genotyped donors of the cohort, with roughly 18% of those sequences being non-productive.

V drops 6 bases and J drops 2 bases, leaving 14 bases in between. The cysteine opens and the phenylalanine closes a CDR3 of 15 amino acids. Only the CDR3 DNA stays, 45 bases, in frame from base 1. The germline V gene sets CDR1 to MNHNS and CDR2 to SASEGT. The cohort comprised 670 or so healthy bone marrow donors. All cohort members were sampled while nominally healthy, although unrecorded immune exposures were likely present. The donor was CMV seropositive and belonged to the group of about 290 seropositive cohort members. A peripheral blood sample was provided by each donor, and peripheral blood mononuclear cells were used for TCR beta sequencing. The Qiagen DNeasy Blood Extraction Kit was used to extract genomic DNA from the blood cell samples. The library relied on the immunoSEQ multiplex PCR assay. For the multiplex PCR, a mixture combining 60 forward primers for TCR Vbeta segments and 13 reverse primers for TCR Jbeta segments was used. The CDR3 region of rearranged TCR beta genes was amplified from genomic DNA by a multiplex PCR assay. The Illumina HiSeq System was used to sequence the amplified TCR beta libraries as 87-base-pair reads. For the original study's pipeline: A later analysis tallied 70 million to 100 million unique TCR beta chains across the 666 repertoires, and some 10 million of those chains were shared by two or more donors. Raw reads were error-corrected and collapsed into unique sequences by a nearest-neighbor algorithm in which closely related sequences were merged to remove PCR and sequencing errors. CDR3 sequences were aligned to IMGT reference sequences to assign V, D and J gene segments. Each retained sequence needed at least a six-nucleotide match to both a V gene segment and a J gene segment. Rearrangements were called productive when the CDR3 lacked stop codons and stayed in frame with V and J; all others were non-productive. CDR3 was defined according to IMGT convention as the region running from the second conserved V-encoded cysteine to the conserved J-encoded phenylalanine. The earlier analysis of more than 450 of the donors excluded sequences that lacked an unambiguous match to a single V gene segment. An earlier analysis of a few hundred of the donors classified V segments as functional when productive rearrangements were above 56.7% and as segregating when the standard deviation between donors was above 5%. To diagnose cytomegalovirus status from the catalog of TCR beta chain sequences, a statistical classification framework was built. In a later analysis, TCR nucleotide sequences were compared against IMGT/GENE-DB human TR gene sequences so that V and J genes could be assigned. A later analysis assigned CDR3 sequences and most-parsimonious VDJ recombination scenarios with the TCRdist pipeline. In a later analysis, every TCR beta chain was defined by the combination of its CDR3 amino acid sequence and its V-gene family, and reads without a unique V-gene family were dropped. In a later analysis, 450 to 600 highly shared, low-generation-probability nucleotide sequences were removed to address suspected cross-contamination and a sequencing artifact. For each public chain, a later analysis derived a clonal expansion index from normalized ranks of inferred template counts within each repertoire. In a later analysis, generation probabilities were computed using a VDJ recombination model fitted to out-of-frame rearrangements, and the results were checked against IGoR. Hypergeometric tests were used in a later analysis to score TCR-TCR, TCR-HLA and TCR-CMV co-occurrence, with a repertoire-size bias correction applied to the TCR pairs. To estimate false discovery rates, a later analysis permuted the HLA or CMV assignments 20 times. In a later analysis, co-occurring TCRs were grouped using DBSCAN, and TCRdist sequence similarity was added for clustering within HLA-allele-positive subsets. Co-occurrence clustering excluded repertoires with fewer than 30,000 or more than 120,000 public chains, plus five with anomalous nucleotide sharing. The table was pulled from immuneACCESS by TCRdb, which kept in-frame rearrangements only. Such tables lose some clones; where checked, under half of the loss comes from unresolved V genes, and the rest has no known cause. V and J calls and clone size are as listed in that table; D and trimming were resolved from the DNA. The sample table holds some 140,000 clones, of which 65% to 80% were seen once. The biggest ten clones account for 6.5% of the sample.

In the case of this clone: Its target antigen remains unknown. Base-call qualities are not available, and no considerably larger clone is one nucleotide away.

The research as a whole found: The classifier was reported to diagnose cytomegalovirus status with high specificity and sensitivity in both the original cohort and the validation cohort. A further reported finding was that TCR beta sequences accurately predicted the HLA-A and HLA-B alleles for most subjects in the first cohort. Because some donors lacked HLA typing at each locus, the association tests relied only on the typed subset. Assigning TCR associations to individual alleles was difficult when HLA alleles, especially DR and DQ, strongly co-occurred. The authors suggested that the approach could potentially be extended to other disease states and immunological phenotypes. A later genetic analysis reported fewer N-insertions in productive TCRs among donors in an Asian-associated ancestry cluster than the roughly 700-donor mean. Presence/absence analyses assumed roughly uniform sequencing depth across donors, an assumption that may not hold. Most TCR sequences were seen in very few donors, while some public TCRs were found in many individuals. Linkage disequilibrium might explain the correlated functional status among segregating V segments, but an unknown experimental factor could not be ruled out. A cluster of highly shared sequence variants was judged likely to represent a technical artifact of the sequencing pipeline. A later analysis associated approximately 17,000 TCR beta sequences with specific HLA alleles at a false discovery rate of 0.05. A later genetic analysis associated a missense DCLRE1C variant with V-gene and J-gene trimming of TCR beta chains, and an independent cohort replicated the association. CMV serostatus was the only immune exposure information available for the cohort. The cohort was sequenced for TCR beta chains only, and without alpha or paired-chain data the features that could be detected were limited. Compared with equally common non-associated chains, HLA-associated TCR beta chains in a later analysis were more clonally expanded and had lower generation probabilities. A later analysis found that most CMV-associated TCR beta chains appeared HLA-restricted, with HLA associations seemingly driven largely by CMV exposure. In a later analysis, several top co-occurrence clusters were reported to appear linked to parvovirus B19, influenza, CMV and Epstein-Barr virus. Broadly in line with IMGT annotations, most TCR beta V segments showed up in productive rearrangements about 90% or about 30% of the time in an earlier analysis of several hundred of the donors. The study gave a list of 150 to 200 TCR beta chains associated with cytomegalovirus. A few of the identified cytomegalovirus-associated TCR beta chains were confirmed in vitro to be specific for cytomegalovirus antigens. The earlier analysis of a few hundred of the donors excluded some 16 rarely observed V segments, including chromosome 9 orphons, because counts were too low. According to a later analysis, TCR association rates differed among HLA loci, with DRB1 alleles showing the most associated TCRs and HLA-C alleles showing the fewest. Some IMGT-functional V segments, including TRBV6-2 and TRBV6-3, could not be distinguished by the 87-base-pair reads and were therefore excluded.

The chain couples TRBV6-1 to TRBJ1-5, with no confidently assigned D gene. The specimen sequenced was PBMCs. The receptor was isolated from a middle-aged man in good health and CMV-seropositive. The nucleotide sequence is given as TGTGCCAGCAGGACTGGAGGGCGAGGCAATCAGCCCCAGCATTTT. Its protein reads: CASRTGGRGNQPQHF.